This entry lists 24 T cell receptor beta chains sequenced from one sample in a study of cytomegalovirus exposure and HLA in healthy donors. Repertoires were generated with immunoSEQ multiplex PCR, while TCRdb's copy carries only in-frame clones and drops some. The sample holds approximately 120,000 clones, around 94% seen once. The material sequenced was PBMCs. The receptors stem from a woman aged 18-29 years in good health and CMV-seronegative.

This rearrangement joins TRBV29-1 to TRBJ1-1; a possible D gene is TRBD1 (6 bases). In germline, CDR1 is SQVTM, CDR2 ANQGSEA. The length of the CDR3 is 10 residues. V was pared by 2 bases and J by 10 bases, with 8 bases between. The CDR3 sequence is CSVEQGRAFF. Written as DNA, the CDR3 is TGCAGCGTTGAACAGGGGCGAGCTTTCTTT.

This chain joins TRBV6-6 and TRBJ2-1; 8 bases align to TRBD2. Germline lookup yields CDR1 MNHNY and CDR2 SVGAGI (reference sequence). The CDR3 is 15 residues long. V lost 6 bases to trimming and J lost 0 bases; unmatched junction nucleotides: 4. CDR3 amino acids: CASSRGGSSYNEQFF. Written as DNA, the CDR3 is TGTGCCAGCAGCCGCGGGGGGAGCTCCTACAATGAGCAGTTCTTC.

Here the CDR3 reads CASSGRDRVREQFF. Here the CDR3 DNA reads TGTGCCAGCAGCGGTCGGGACAGGGTACGTGAGCAGTTCTTC. V and J are TRBV9 and TRBJ2-1; TRBD1 matches at 9 bases. Trimming took 3 bases from V and 9 from J; bases not matched to a gene: 7. The CDR3 has 14 residues. Germline V gene data show CDR1 as SGDLS and CDR2 as YYNGEE.

This clone appeared once. The rearrangement links TRBV5-1 to TRBJ2-7; possible D gene TRBD1, 6 bases. CDR1 SGHRS and CDR2 YFSETQ come from the germline V gene. CDR3 length: 13 residues. Trimming removed 4 bases at V and 2 bases at J, with 10 bases between. DNA of the CDR3: TGCGCCAGCAGCGAAGGGGGACCCTACGAGCAGTACTTC. It is translated as CASSEGGPYEQYF. The entire variable domain, with the rest obtained from reference TRBV5-1 and TRBJ2-7, is as follows: KAGVTQTPRYLIKTRGQQVTLSCSPISGHRSVSWYQQTPGQGLQFLFEYFSETQRNKGNFPGRFSGRQFSNSRSEMNVSTLELGDSALYLCASSEGGPYEQYFGPGTRLTVT.

This clone was detected only once. The V call is TRBV11-3, the J call TRBJ2-5; 10 nucleotides agree with TRBD2. V lost 5 bases to trimming and J lost 1 base; unmatched junction nucleotides: 7. CDR1 SGHNT and CDR2 YENEEA come from the germline V gene. This CDR3 has 16 residues. The DNA for the CDR3 is TGTGCCAGCAGCCATAGAATAGCGGGAGGCCAAGAGACCCAGTACTTC. Translation: CASSHRIAGGQETQYF.

This chain links TRBV18 with TRBJ2-3, with a possible D match to TRBD1 (5 bases). CDR1 KGHSH and CDR2 LQKENI come from the germline V gene. Trimming shortened V by 0 bases and J by 5 bases, and 12 bases separated the two germline ends. The length of the CDR3 is 15 residues. CDR3 DNA: TGTGCCAGCTCACCACCGGCTGGGGCCAAAGATACGCAGTATTTT. It specifies CASSPPAGAKDTQYF.

This rearrangement joins TRBV27 to TRBJ1-5; no clear D gene. In germline, CDR1 is MNHEY, CDR2 SMNVEV (reference sequence). This CDR3 contains 14 residues. Trimming pared 2 bases from V and 2 bases from J, leaving 7 bases between. In nucleotides, the CDR3 is TGTGCCAGCAGTTTAATAGCCGGCAATCAGCCCCAGCATTTT. Amino acid sequence: CASSLIAGNQPQHF.

This sequence joins TRBV10-3 and TRBJ1-2; TRBD1 might be the D (6 bases). Between the trimmed V and J ends, which lost 5 bases and 3 bases, there was a span of 10 bases. The CDR3 spans 13 residues. Germline loops: CDR1 ENHRY, CDR2 SYGVKD. CDR3 residues: CAISTQGDYGYTF. The CDR3, as DNA: TGTGCCATCAGTACACAGGGAGACTATGGCTACACCTTC.

The chain carries TRBV9 and TRBJ1-1, with D maybe TRBD1 (6 bases). Per germline, CDR1 SGDLS and CDR2 YYNGEE. This CDR3 spans 14 amino acids. V shed 4 bases and J shed 2 bases, with 12 bases lying between them. The CDR3 region is CASSPGQSNTEAFF. Here the CDR3 DNA reads TGTGCCAGCAGCCCCGGACAGAGTAACACTGAAGCTTTCTTT.

The V and J genes are TRBV9 and TRBJ2-1; D is possibly TRBD1 (5 bases). The CDR3 consists of 16 residues. The V gene's germline CDR1 is SGDLS and CDR2 YYNGEE. Trimming took off 0 bases at V and 6 bases at J, with 16 bases between the two ends. CDR3 protein: CASSVEGQGLGNEQFF. DNA of the CDR3: TGTGCCAGCAGCGTAGAAGGGCAGGGATTAGGCAATGAGCAGTTCTTC.

V gene TRBV6-4 combines with J gene TRBJ2-3, with D tentatively TRBD1 (7 bases). The CDR3 has 15 amino acids. With 5 bases removed from V and 6 bases from J, the gap between germline ends came to 18 bases. The germline V gene encodes CDR1 MRHNA and CDR2 SNTAGT. The CDR3: CASSSTGDAGDTQYF. The CDR3 region has the DNA TGTGCCAGCAGTTCAACAGGGGATGCGGGGGATACGCAGTATTTT.

The chain joins TRBV28 to TRBJ1-2; D remains unclear. The CDR3 runs 13 residues. The V and J ends lost 6 bases and 3 bases respectively, with 11 bases between them. The V gene's germline CDR1 is MDHEN and CDR2 SYDVKM. The CDR3 DNA follows: TGTGCCAGCAGCCTACAGAGTCACTATGGCTACACCTTC. Translation: CASSLQSHYGYTF.

The V gene is TRBV5-6, the J gene TRBJ1-1; no clear D. The CDR3 loop spans 11 amino acids. Trimming took 4 bases from V and 5 from J, leaving 6 bases between them. CDR1 is SGHDT, CDR2 YYEEEE, per germline. CDR3 sequence: CASSRETEAFF. The CDR3 DNA follows: TGTGCCAGCAGCCGGGAAACTGAAGCTTTCTTT. Filled out from reference TRBV5-6 and TRBJ1-1, the complete variable domain reads DAGVTQSPTHLIKTRGQQVTLRCSPKSGHDTVSWYQQALGQGPQFIFQYYEEEERQRGNFPDRFSGHQFPNYSSELNVNALLLGDSALYLCASSRETEAFFGQGTRLTVV.

The chain is built from TRBV19 and TRBJ1-5; D is perhaps TRBD1 (5 bases). V was clipped by 6 bases and J by 2 bases, with 11 bases between them. Per the germline V gene, CDR1 is LNHDA and CDR2 is SQIVND (reference sequence). The CDR3 covers 14 residues. The CDR3 here is CASSQGGGNQPQHF. CDR3 coding DNA: TGTGCCAGTAGCCAGGGAGGTGGCAATCAGCCCCAGCATTTT. Variable domain in full (rest from reference TRBV19 and TRBJ1-5): DGGITQSPKYLFRKEGQNVTLSCEQNLNHDAMYWYRQDPGQGLRLIYYSQIVNDFQKGDIAEGYSVSREKKESFPLTVTSAQKNPTAFYLCASSQGGGNQPQHFGDGTRLSIL.

The genes are TRBV2 and TRBJ1-5; D gene unclear. With 7 bases removed from V and 2 bases from J, the gap between germline ends came to 15 bases. Germline lookup yields CDR1 SNHLY and CDR2 FYNNEI. CDR3 length equals 15 residues. The CDR3 is CASKREELGNQPQHF. CDR3 sequence (DNA): TGTGCCAGCAAGAGGGAGGAATTGGGCAATCAGCCCCAGCATTTT.

The chain joins TRBV27 to TRBJ1-5, with a weak D call TRBD1 (5 bases). The CDR3 totals 14 residues. The V gene's germline CDR1 is MNHEY and CDR2 SMNVEV (reference sequence). Trimming left V 2 bases short and J 6 bases short, with 11 bases between. CDR3 region: CASSLGGGVQPQHF. CDR3 sequence (DNA): TGTGCCAGCAGTTTAGGCGGGGGAGTTCAGCCCCAGCATTTT.

The V gene is TRBV4-1, the J gene TRBJ1-1; TRBD1 is a possible D gene (6 bases). The germline V and J ends were trimmed by 2 bases and 12 bases, with 25 bases remaining between them. This CDR3 is 16 amino acids long. Germline V gives CDR1 MGHRA, CDR2 YSYEKL. The CDR3 region is CASSQHGDGGPGETFF. The CDR3 DNA reads as TGCGCCAGCAGCCAACATGGGGACGGGGGGCCAGGAGAAACTTTCTTT.

The gene calls are TRBV4-1 and TRBJ2-7; 7 nucleotides align to TRBD1. The V and J ends lost 1 base and 3 bases, in that order; junction bases with no gene match: 9. The CDR3 spans 16 residues. Looked up from germline, CDR1 is MGHRA and CDR2 is YSYEKL. CDR3 nucleotide sequence: TGCGCCAGCAGCCAAGGGGTAGGGGGCGTGTACTACGAGCAGTACTTC. This sequence encodes CASSQGVGGVYYEQYF.

The rearrangement uses TRBV6-5 and TRBJ1-1, with D unresolved. Between the trimmed V and J ends, which lost 8 bases and 4 bases, there was a span of 11 bases. The CDR3 loop spans 12 amino acids. Germline-derived CDR1 and CDR2 are MNHEY and SVGAGI. CDR3 sequence: CASADRSTEAFF. CDR3 nucleotides: TGTGCCAGCGCCGACCGGAGCACTGAAGCTTTCTTT.

The gene calls are TRBV6-5 and TRBJ2-7, with D possibly TRBD1 on 6 matching bases. This CDR3 is built from 13 residues. Germline values: CDR1 MNHEY, CDR2 SVGAGI. Trimming removed 6 bases from V and 0 bases from J, with 9 bases in between. The DNA for the CDR3 is TGTGCCAGCAGCCAGGGGCCCTCCTACGAGCAGTACTTC. It specifies CASSQGPSYEQYF.

This sequence joins TRBV11-2 and TRBJ1-1; D unresolved. The length of the CDR3 is 13 residues. The V end lost 5 bases, the J end lost 4 bases, and 11 bases lay between the germline ends. The germline CDR1 and CDR2 sequences are SGHAT and FQNNGV. As DNA, the CDR3 is TGTGCCAGCAGCCGCCCGATGAGCACTGAAGCTTTCTTT. The encoded protein is CASSRPMSTEAFF.

The V call is TRBV6-1, the J call TRBJ1-3, with 7 nucleotides matching TRBD1. The V segment lost 1 base and the J segment 3 bases; nucleotides outside the gene matches: 9. The CDR3 spans 17 residues. Germline loops: CDR1 MNHNS, CDR2 SASEGT. CDR3 in amino acids: CASSEGIGTAGGNTIYF. In nucleotides, the CDR3 is TGTGCCAGCAGTGAAGGGATCGGGACAGCCGGTGGAAACACCATATATTTT.

This clone occurred once. The chain recombines TRBV23-1 with TRBJ1-2; D is unresolved. TRBV23-1 falls under the ORF class, with uncertain function. The V end was cut by 4 bases, the J end by 3 bases, with 12 bases between. The CDR3 consists of 14 residues. As DNA, the CDR3 is TGCGCCAGCAGTCCCCGGGGTCTGGACTATGGCTACACCTTC. The encoded protein is CASSPRGLDYGYTF.

The chain joins TRBV28 to TRBJ1-4; D is unresolved. The length of the CDR3 is 16 residues. CDR1 and CDR2 from the germline V gene are MDHEN and SYDVKM. With 5 bases removed from V and 0 bases from J, the gap between germline ends came to 13 bases. The CDR3 loop reads CASSDPGSATNEKLFF. The CDR3 DNA reads as TGTGCCAGCAGTGACCCCGGGAGTGCAACTAATGAAAAACTGTTTTTT.